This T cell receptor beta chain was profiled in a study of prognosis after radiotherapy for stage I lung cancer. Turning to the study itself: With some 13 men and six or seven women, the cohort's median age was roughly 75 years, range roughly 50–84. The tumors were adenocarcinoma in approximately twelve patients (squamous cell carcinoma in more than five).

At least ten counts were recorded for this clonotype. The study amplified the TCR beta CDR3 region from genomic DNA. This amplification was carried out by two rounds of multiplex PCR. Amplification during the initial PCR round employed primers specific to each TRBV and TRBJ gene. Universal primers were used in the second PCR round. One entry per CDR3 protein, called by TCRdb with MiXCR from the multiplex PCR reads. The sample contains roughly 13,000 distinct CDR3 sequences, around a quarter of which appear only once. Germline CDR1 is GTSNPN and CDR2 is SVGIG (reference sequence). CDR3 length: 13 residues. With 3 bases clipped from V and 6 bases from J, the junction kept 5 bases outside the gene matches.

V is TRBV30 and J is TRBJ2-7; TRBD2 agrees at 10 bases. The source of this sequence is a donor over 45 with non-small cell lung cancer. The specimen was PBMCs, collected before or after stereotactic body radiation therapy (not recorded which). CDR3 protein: CAWSPSGSTEQYF. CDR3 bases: TGTGCCTGGAGCCCTAGCGGGAGTACCGAGCAGTACTTC. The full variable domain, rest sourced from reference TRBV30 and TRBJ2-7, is SQTIHQWPATLVQPVGSPLSLECTVEGTSNPNLYWYRQAAGRGLQLLFYSVGIGQISSEVPQNLSASRPQDRQFILSSKKLLLSDSGFYLCAWSPSGSTEQYFGPGTRLTVT.